The TCR beta chain under discussion was sequenced for a study of cytomegalovirus exposure and HLA in healthy donors. Overall study results and limits: Within a later analysis, the majority of CMV-associated TCR beta chains appeared HLA-restricted.

Of note for this clone: The target antigen is unknown.

Use of 60 Vbeta and 13 Jbeta primers characterized the PCR. The method was immunoSEQ multiplex PCR; TCRdb's version includes in-frame clones alone and lacks a portion of them. The sample shows tens of thousands of clones, over 70% of them seen only once. The V end lost 0 bases, the J end lost 10 bases, and 16 bases lay between the germline ends. Germline V gene data show CDR1 as WNHNN and CDR2 as SYGVQD (reference sequence). The CDR3 is 15 amino acids. Material: PBMCs. The V gene is TRBV10-1, the J gene TRBJ2-1; TRBD1 might be the D (5 bases). This sequence originates from a man aged 25 to 40 in good health and CMV-seronegative. In DNA, the CDR3 is TGCGCCAGCAGTGAGTCTATTGGCAGGACACGGGAGCAGTTCTTC. The encoded protein is CASSESIGRTREQFF.